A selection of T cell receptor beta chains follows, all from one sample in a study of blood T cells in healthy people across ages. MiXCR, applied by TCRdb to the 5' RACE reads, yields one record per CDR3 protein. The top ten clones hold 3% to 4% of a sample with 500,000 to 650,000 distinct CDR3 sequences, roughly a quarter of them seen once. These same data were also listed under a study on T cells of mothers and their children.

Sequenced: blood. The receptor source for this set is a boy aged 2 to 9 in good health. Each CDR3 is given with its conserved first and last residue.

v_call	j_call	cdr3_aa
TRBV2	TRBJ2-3	CASLLQSTDTQYF
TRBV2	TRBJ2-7	CASSSGTGNPRKYF
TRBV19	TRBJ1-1	CASKPSPGTEAFF
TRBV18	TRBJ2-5	CASSPAGAQETQYF
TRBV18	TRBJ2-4	CASSPVRISKNIQYF
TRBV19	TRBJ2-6	CASSIGLVTGANVLTF
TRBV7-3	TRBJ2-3	CASSLLGSPDTQYF
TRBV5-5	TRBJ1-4	CASSLGLHEKLFF
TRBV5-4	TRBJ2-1	CASSREMSSSYNEQFF
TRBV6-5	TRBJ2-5	CASSSYGGPRAQYF
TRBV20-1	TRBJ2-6	CSAMSGSGANVLTF
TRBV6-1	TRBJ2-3	CANLLAGGGGTQYF
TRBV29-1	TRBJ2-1	CSVPWPYNEQFF
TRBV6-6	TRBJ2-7	CASSSLRDSYEQYF
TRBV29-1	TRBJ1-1	CSVEGVAGWAEAFF
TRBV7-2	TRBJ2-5	CASSLGTRLAGEGETQYF
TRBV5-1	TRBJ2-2	CASSLDGVTGELFF
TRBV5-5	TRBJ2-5	CASSARTIASQETQYF
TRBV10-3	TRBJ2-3	CAISESVETDTQYF
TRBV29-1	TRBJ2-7	CSVFIGTGHYEQYF